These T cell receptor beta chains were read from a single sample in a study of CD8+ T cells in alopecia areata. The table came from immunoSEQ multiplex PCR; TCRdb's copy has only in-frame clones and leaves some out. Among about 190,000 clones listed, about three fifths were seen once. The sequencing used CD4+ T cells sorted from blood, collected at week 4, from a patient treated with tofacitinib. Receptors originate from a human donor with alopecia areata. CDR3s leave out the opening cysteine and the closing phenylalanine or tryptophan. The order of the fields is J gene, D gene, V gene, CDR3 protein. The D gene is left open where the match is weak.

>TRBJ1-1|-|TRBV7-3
ASSLRPTPRATEAF
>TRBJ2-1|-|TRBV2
ASRVMGLEGNEQF
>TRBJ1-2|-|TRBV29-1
SIGRITYGYT
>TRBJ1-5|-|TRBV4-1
ASSQDPGEYQPQH
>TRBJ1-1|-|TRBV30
AWHRVAEAF
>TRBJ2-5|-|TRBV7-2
ASSPRIGARETQY
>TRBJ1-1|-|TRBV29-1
SVLGFNTEAF
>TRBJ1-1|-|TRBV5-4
ASSLETNMNTEAF
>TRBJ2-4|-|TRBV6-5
ASTTGVGKNIQC
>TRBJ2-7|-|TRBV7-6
ASSLGRHFYEQY
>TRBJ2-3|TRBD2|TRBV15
ATSTSGRSLADTQY
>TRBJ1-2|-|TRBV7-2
ASSPLSRGYT
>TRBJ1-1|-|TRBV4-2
ASSQSPLGRRNTEAF
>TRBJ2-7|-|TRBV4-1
ASSQDVPTHEQY
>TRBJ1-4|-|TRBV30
AWSVGQGYEKLF
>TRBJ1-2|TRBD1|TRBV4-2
ASSGPGQGVYGYT
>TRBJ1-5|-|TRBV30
AWSVGGYSNQPQH
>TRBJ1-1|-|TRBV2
ASSGVGGTEAF
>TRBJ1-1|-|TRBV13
ASSLGRGGAF
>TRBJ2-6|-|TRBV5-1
ASSRSPSSGANVLT
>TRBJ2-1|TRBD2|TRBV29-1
SVARLAARGNEQF
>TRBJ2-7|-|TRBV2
ASSEIGYEQY
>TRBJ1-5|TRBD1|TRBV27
ASSLGQGRRNQPQH
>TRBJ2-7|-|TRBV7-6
ASSRQSGTSYEQY
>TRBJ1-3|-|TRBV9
ASSPLPGVGNTIY
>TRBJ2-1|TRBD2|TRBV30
AWSVALAGGPSSLYNEQF
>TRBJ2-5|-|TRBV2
AGRGLQETQY
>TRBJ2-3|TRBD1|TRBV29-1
SGRTGDGTDTQY
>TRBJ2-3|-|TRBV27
ASMVGGRITDTQY
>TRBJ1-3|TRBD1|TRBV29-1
SVATFGQGGNTIY
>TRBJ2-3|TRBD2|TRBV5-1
ASSWGLAGYTDTQY
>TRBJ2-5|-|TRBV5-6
ASSLTGRQETQY
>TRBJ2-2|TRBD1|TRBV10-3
AISGGQGGTGELF
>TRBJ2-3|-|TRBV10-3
AISGDSLSTDTQY
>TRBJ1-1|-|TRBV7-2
ASSVQSMNTEAF
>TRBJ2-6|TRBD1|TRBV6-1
ASSGQGTGANVLT
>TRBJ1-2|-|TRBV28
ASTGQLSYGYT
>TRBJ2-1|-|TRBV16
ASSRGTDEQF
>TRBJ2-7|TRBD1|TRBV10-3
ADRDRGYEQY
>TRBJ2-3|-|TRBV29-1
SVEGSADTQY
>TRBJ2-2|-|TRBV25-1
ATPSPAGTGELF
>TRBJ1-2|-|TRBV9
ASSVGEGEGYT
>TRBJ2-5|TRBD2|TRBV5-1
ASSLEGLAGGRETQY
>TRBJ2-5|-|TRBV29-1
SVGLLKETQY
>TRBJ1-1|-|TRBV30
AWRADRNTEAF
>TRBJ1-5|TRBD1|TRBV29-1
SVQDRGNQPQH